The rows below give T cell receptor beta chains drawn from one sample of a study of blood T cell repertoires in COVID-19. The protocol was immunoSEQ multiplex PCR, while the TCRdb copy is restricted to in-frame clones and leaves out a portion. The data contain roughly 130,000 clones, about 87% of them singletons. Source material: peripheral blood. The receptors were sampled from a woman aged 60 to 75 with acute or convalescent COVID-19. Each CDR3 is given with its conserved first and last residue. The D gene is left open where the match is weak. Clone size, where shown, is once, few, many, or a class for clones that have expanded.

J gene | V gene | D gene | clone size | CDR3 DNA | CDR3 protein
TRBJ1-2 | TRBV5-8 | TRBD1 | once | TGTGCCAGCAGCTCGAAGGACAGGAAGCTTAACTATGGCTACACCTTC | CASSSKDRKLNYGYTF
TRBJ1-1 | TRBV11-3 | TRBD1 | . | TGTGCCAGCAGCTTAGGGACAGGCGGGTACACTGAAGCTTTCTTT | CASSLGTGGYTEAFF
TRBJ1-2 | TRBV29-1 | TRBD1 | . | TGCAGCGTTGAAGGGGTAGGGGGCAATGGCTACACCTTC | CSVEGVGGNGYTF
TRBJ2-2 | TRBV7-2 | TRBD2 | . | TGTGCCAGCAGAGTCGGGAGGTGGGGCACCGGGGAGCTGTTTTTT | CASRVGRWGTGELFF
TRBJ2-7 | TRBV30 | TRBD2 | . | TGTGCCTGGAGTCAACTAGCGGTTTCCTACGAGCAGTACTTC | CAWSQLAVSYEQYF
TRBJ1-2 | TRBV5-1 | TRBD1 | . | TGCGCCAGCAGCTTGGGGGGACAGGGGGACTCCTATGGCTACACCTTC | CASSLGGQGDSYGYTF
TRBJ1-2 | TRBV10-1 | . | . | TGCGCCAGCAGTGAGCCTCCGACAGTAGGTGGCTACACCTTC | CASSEPPTVGGYTF
TRBJ1-5 | TRBV6-5 | TRBD1 | . | TGTGCCAGCAAAGACAGGGATGGGCAGCCCCAGCATTTT | CASKDRDGQPQHF
TRBJ2-7 | TRBV30 | TRBD2 | once | TGTGCCTGGAGTGCCCCCACCCTGACTAGCGGGAGGGCCTTGGACTACGAGCAGTACTTC | CAWSAPTLTSGRALDYEQYF
TRBJ1-5 | TRBV24-1 | TRBD1 | few | TGTGCCACCCATACAGGGGATCGGAATCAGCCCCAGCATTTT | CATHTGDRNQPQHF
TRBJ2-7 | TRBV7-2 | TRBD2 | . | TGTGCCAGCAGCCCCGAAGCGGGAGAGGGGTACGAGCAGTACTTC | CASSPEAGEGYEQYF